The T cell receptor beta chain described here comes from a study of cytomegalovirus exposure and HLA in healthy donors. Looking at the study overall: Of roughly 400 genotyped donors, about 80% clustered with self-reported Caucasian donors.

For this clone: As yet, its antigen is unknown.

Germline V gene lookup returns CDR1 SGHAT and CDR2 FQNNGV. This CDR3 has 14 residues. The germline V and J ends were trimmed by 6 bases and 3 bases, with 15 bases remaining between them. Study-wide results and caveats: It was assumed in the presence/absence analyses that sequencing depth was roughly uniform across donors. Follow-up analysis seemed to connect common viral pathogens with several of the most significant clusters identified.

The study ran its PCR with 60 Vbeta and 13 Jbeta primers. Profiled with immunoSEQ multiplex PCR; TCRdb holds only in-frame clones, not every one. Of about 200,000 clones in the sample, 75% to 85% were seen once. The V gene is TRBV11-2, the J gene TRBJ2-7, with a possible D match to TRBD1 (5 bases). The receptor was isolated from a woman between 40 and 55 years old in good health and CMV-seronegative. The sequenced sample was PBMCs. This CDR3 reads CASSSLDKLYEQYF. CDR3 nucleotides: TGTGCCAGCAGTTCTCTGGACAAACTCTACGAGCAGTACTTC.